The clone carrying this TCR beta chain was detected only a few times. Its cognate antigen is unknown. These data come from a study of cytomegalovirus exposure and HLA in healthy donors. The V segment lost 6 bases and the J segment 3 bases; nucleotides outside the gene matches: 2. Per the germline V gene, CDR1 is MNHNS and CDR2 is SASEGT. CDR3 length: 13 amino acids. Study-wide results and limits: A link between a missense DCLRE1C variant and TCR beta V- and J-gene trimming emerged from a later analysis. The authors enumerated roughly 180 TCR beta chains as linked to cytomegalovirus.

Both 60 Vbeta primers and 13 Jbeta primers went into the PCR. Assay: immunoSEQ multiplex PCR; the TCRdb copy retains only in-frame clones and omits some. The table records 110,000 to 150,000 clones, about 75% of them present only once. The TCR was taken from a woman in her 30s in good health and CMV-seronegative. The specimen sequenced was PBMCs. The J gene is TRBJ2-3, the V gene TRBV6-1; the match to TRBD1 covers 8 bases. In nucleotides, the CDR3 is TGTGCCAGCAGGGACAGGGAAACAGATACGCAGTATTTT. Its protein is CASRDRETDTQYF.